The rows below give T cell receptor beta chains drawn from one sample of a study of blood T cell repertoires in COVID-19. The assay was immunoSEQ multiplex PCR, and TCRdb's table has in-frame clones only and misses some. The sample has roughly 330,000 clones, more than 75% seen once. Sequencing was carried out using peripheral blood. The source is a woman in her 50s with active or convalescent COVID-19. Both conserved end residues are part of each CDR3. Fields, in order: D gene, J gene, V gene, clone size, CDR3 DNA, CDR3 protein. A D gene is named only where the DNA matches it firmly. For some rows the clone size is stated as once, few or many, or as a class when expanded; others skip it.

>NA|TRBJ1-2|TRBV10-3|NA
TGTGCCATCAGTGAATCGAGCAACTATGGCTACACCTTC
CAISESSNYGYTF
>NA|TRBJ1-6|TRBV2|NA
TGTGCCAGCCGGGTCCAAAATTCACCCCTCCACTTT
CASRVQNSPLHF
>NA|TRBJ2-5|TRBV5-1|NA
TGCGCCAGCAGCCTGACGGACAGCCAAGAGACCCAGTACTTC
CASSLTDSQETQYF
>NA|TRBJ2-7|TRBV27|NA
TGTGCCAGCAGTTTTAGCCCGAAACCGGACTACGAGCAGTACTTC
CASSFSPKPDYEQYF
>NA|TRBJ2-2|TRBV6-4|NA
TGTGCCAGCAGCAGCCAGGGAACCGGGGAGCTGTTTTTT
CASSSQGTGELFF
>NA|TRBJ1-2|TRBV28|NA
TGTGCCAGCACCAAATCAGGGGTGTGCGGCTACACCTTC
CASTKSGVCGYTF
>NA|TRBJ1-1|TRBV6-6|NA
TGTGCCAGCACCCAGGACAGTTACACTGAAGCTTTCTTT
CASTQDSYTEAFF
>TRBD2|TRBJ2-3|TRBV5-4|NA
TGTGCCAGCAGCGCCCAGCGGGAGAAGACAGATACGCAGTATTTT
CASSAQREKTDTQYF
>NA|TRBJ1-5|TRBV28|NA
TGTGCCAGCAGGGCGGGTAATCAGCCCCAGCATTTT
CASRAGNQPQHF
>TRBD1|TRBJ1-1|TRBV2|NA
TGTGCCAGCACCTTTATGGACAGGGGGCACACTGAAGCTTTCTTT
CASTFMDRGHTEAFF
>NA|TRBJ2-7|TRBV15|NA
TGTGCCACCAGCAGAGATCCAGGACTTTCCTACGAGCAGTACTTC
CATSRDPGLSYEQYF
>NA|TRBJ2-7|TRBV19|NA
TGTGCCAGTAGTATAAAGGTAGAGGGATACGAGCAGTACTTC
CASSIKVEGYEQYF
>TRBD2|TRBJ2-3|TRBV5-1|NA
TGCGCCAGCAGCTTCACGGGTGTTAGCGGGGGGTATAACGTTGGCACAGATACGCAGTATTTT
CASSFTGVSGGYNVGTDTQYF
>TRBD1|TRBJ2-1|TRBV7-2|once
TGTGCCAGCAGCCCACAGGGACAGGGTTCCAATGAGCAGTTCTTC
CASSPQGQGSNEQFF
>NA|TRBJ2-3|TRBV30|NA
TGTGCCTGGAGTCCCGTTCCAGAGGTAGATACGCAGTATTTT
CAWSPVPEVDTQYF
>NA|TRBJ1-4|TRBV30|NA
TGTGCCTGGAACAACCGGGGGACGGGGAATGAAAAACTGTTTTTT
CAWNNRGTGNEKLFF
>TRBD2|TRBJ2-1|TRBV9|NA
TGTGCCAGCCCCGCGGGCGGGGGGCGCAATGAGCAGTTCTTC
CASPAGGGRNEQFF
>TRBD2|TRBJ2-1|TRBV7-9|NA
TGTGCCAGCAGCACGGGACTAGCGGGAGCACTATATACCAATGAGCAGTTCTTC
CASSTGLAGALYTNEQFF
>TRBD1|TRBJ2-7|TRBV7-9|NA
TGTGCCAGCAGCTTGTCGGACAGGGGAAACTACGAGCAGTACTTC
CASSLSDRGNYEQYF
>TRBD2|TRBJ2-7|TRBV7-2|NA
TGTGCCAGCAGCTTACACCCCGGGGGGTCCTACGAGCAGTACTTC
CASSLHPGGSYEQYF
>NA|TRBJ1-1|TRBV5-8|NA
TGTGCCAGCAGCTTGTCGGGACAAAGGAACACTGAAGCTTTCTTT
CASSLSGQRNTEAFF
>TRBD1|TRBJ2-1|TRBV18|NA
TGTGCCAGCTCCGGGACAGCAAACAATGAGCAGTTCTTC
CASSGTANNEQFF
>TRBD2|TRBJ2-7|TRBV11-2|NA
TGTGCCAGCAGCCTTTCCGGGGGGGTCTACGAGCAGTACTTC
CASSLSGGVYEQYF
>TRBD1|TRBJ2-2|TRBV28|NA
TGTGCCAGCAGTTTGGGGACAGGGGGGGTCGGGGAGCTGTTTTTT
CASSLGTGGVGELFF
>NA|TRBJ2-5|TRBV5-5|NA
TGTGCCAGCAGCTTCGGAGAGACCCAGTACTTC
CASSFGETQYF
>TRBD1|TRBJ1-2|TRBV27|few
TGTGCCAGCCGGACAGGGTATGGCTACACCTTC
CASRTGYGYTF
>NA|TRBJ1-4|TRBV7-8|NA
TGTGCCAGCAGCCCCGAGGGGGGGCGGGAAAAACTGTTTTTT
CASSPEGGREKLFF
>NA|TRBJ2-5|TRBV5-1|NA
TGCGCCAGCGGCGTTGGGGCTAGCGAAGAGACCCAGTACTTC
CASGVGASEETQYF
>NA|TRBJ1-5|TRBV9|few
TGTGCCAGCAGCGTAGCCGGGAATAGCAATCAGCCCCAGCATTTT
CASSVAGNSNQPQHF
>TRBD2|TRBJ2-5|TRBV9|NA
TGTGCCAGCAGCGCTATAGCGGGGGCCTTAATGGAGACCCAGTACTTC
CASSAIAGALMETQYF
>TRBD1|TRBJ1-4|TRBV6-5|NA
TGTGCCAGCAGGGTGGACAGGGGGGGAGAAAAACTGTTTTTT
CASRVDRGGEKLFF
>NA|TRBJ1-6|TRBV5-1|NA
TGCGCCAGCAGCTTTCTGGGGAGCTCCTATAATTCACCCCTCCACTTT
CASSFLGSSYNSPLHF
>TRBD1|TRBJ1-2|TRBV7-6|NA
TGTGCCAGCAGCTTAGCCCAACAGGGGAACTATGGCTACACCTTC
CASSLAQQGNYGYTF
>TRBD2|TRBJ2-3|TRBV5-4|NA
TGTGCCAGCAGTGAGGCGGGGGGCTATAGCACAGATACGCAGTATTTT
CASSEAGGYSTDTQYF
>NA|TRBJ2-6|TRBV10-3|NA
TGTGCCATCAATGCGAGTCCCGGCTCTGGGGCCAACGTCCTGACTTTC
CAINASPGSGANVLTF
>TRBD1|TRBJ1-2|TRBV6-5|NA
TGTGCCAGCGGTCGGGGACAGGGGTTGGGTGGCTACACCTTC
CASGRGQGLGGYTF
>TRBD1|TRBJ1-1|TRBV28|NA
TGTGCCAGCCACGGACAGGGGGCGAGGGGGACTGAAGCTTTCTTT
CASHGQGARGTEAFF
>NA|TRBJ1-5|TRBV5-6|NA
TGTGCCAGTGGCCGCAGGGGTGGAAATCAGCCCCAGCATTTT
CASGRRGGNQPQHF
>NA|TRBJ1-6|TRBV7-3|few
TGTGCCAGCAGTCAAGGGGTTAGGAATTCACCCCTCCACTTT
CASSQGVRNSPLHF
>NA|TRBJ2-3|TRBV25-1|NA
TGTGCCAGCAGTGATCAGGGTCCCGGCACAGATACGCAGTATTTT
CASSDQGPGTDTQYF
>TRBD2|TRBJ2-7|TRBV28|NA
TGTGCCAGCAGTTTCAGCGGGACCCCCGGGGGGAAGTACTTC
CASSFSGTPGGKYF
>NA|TRBJ2-3|TRBV28|once
TGTGCCAGCTTAGGGGGTTTGAGCACAGATACGCAGTATTTT
CASLGGLSTDTQYF
>TRBD1|TRBJ1-5|TRBV28|NA
TGTGCCAGCAGTAACAGGGGGAGTCAGCCCCAGCATTTT
CASSNRGSQPQHF
>NA|TRBJ2-7|TRBV30|NA
TGTGCCTGGAGTGGAGGGGGGGTTTACGAGCAGTACTTC
CAWSGGGVYEQYF
>NA|TRBJ2-1|TRBV7-9|NA
TGTGCCAGCAGCCACCCCCTGGCGGGGTGGGAGCAGTTCTTC
CASSHPLAGWEQFF
>NA|TRBJ2-3|TRBV5-1|NA
TGCGCCAGCAGCACCGGACAGGACTCTAGCGCAGATACGCAGTATTTT
CASSTGQDSSADTQYF